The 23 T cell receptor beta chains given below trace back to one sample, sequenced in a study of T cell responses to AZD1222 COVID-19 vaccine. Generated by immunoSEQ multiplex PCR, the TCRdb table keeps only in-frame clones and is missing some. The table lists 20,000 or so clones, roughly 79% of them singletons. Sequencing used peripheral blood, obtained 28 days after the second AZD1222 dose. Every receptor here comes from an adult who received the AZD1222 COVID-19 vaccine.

CDR3 protein: CASNPDSSNQPQHF. For the CDR3, the DNA is TGTGCCAGCAACCCGGACAGTAGCAATCAGCCCCAGCATTTT. The chain has TRBV2 and TRBJ1-5; the D gene is possibly TRBD1 (6 bases). The CDR3 is 14 amino acids. Per germline, CDR1 SNHLY and CDR2 FYNNEI. V lost 7 bases, J lost 0 bases, and 10 bases lay in between.

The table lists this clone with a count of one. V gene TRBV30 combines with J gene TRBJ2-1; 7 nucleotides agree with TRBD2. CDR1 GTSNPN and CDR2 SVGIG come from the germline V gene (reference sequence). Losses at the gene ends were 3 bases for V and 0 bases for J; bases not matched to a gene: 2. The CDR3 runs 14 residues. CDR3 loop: CAWRPSGSYNEQFF. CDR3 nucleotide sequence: TGTGCCTGGAGGCCTAGCGGCTCCTACAATGAGCAGTTCTTC.

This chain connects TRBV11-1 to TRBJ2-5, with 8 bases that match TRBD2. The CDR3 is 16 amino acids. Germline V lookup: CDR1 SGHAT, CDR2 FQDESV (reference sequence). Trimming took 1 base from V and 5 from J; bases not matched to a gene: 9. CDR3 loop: CASSLGPGAGVETQYF. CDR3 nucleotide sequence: TGTGCCAGCAGCTTAGGGCCGGGAGCGGGAGTGGAGACCCAGTACTTC.

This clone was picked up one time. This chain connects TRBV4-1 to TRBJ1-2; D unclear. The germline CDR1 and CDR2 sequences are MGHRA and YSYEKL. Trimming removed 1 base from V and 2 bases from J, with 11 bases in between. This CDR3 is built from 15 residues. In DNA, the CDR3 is TGCGCCAGCAGCCAAGTCTACAGTGGGAACTATGGCTACACCTTC. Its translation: CASSQVYSGNYGYTF.

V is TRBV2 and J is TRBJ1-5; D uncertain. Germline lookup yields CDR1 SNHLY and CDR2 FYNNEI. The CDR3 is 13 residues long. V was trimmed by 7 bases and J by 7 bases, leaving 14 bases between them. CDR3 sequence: CASNRENNQPQHF. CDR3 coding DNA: TGTGCCAGCAATCGAGAAAATAACCAGCCCCAGCATTTT.

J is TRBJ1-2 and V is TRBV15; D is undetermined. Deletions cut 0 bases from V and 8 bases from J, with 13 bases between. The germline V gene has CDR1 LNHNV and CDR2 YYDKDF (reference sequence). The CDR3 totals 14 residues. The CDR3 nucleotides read TGTGCCACCAGCAGAGATCAGCGGGCCGGCGGCTACACCTTC. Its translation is CATSRDQRAGGYTF.

The CDR3 sequence: CASSFGRIRVETQYF. CDR3 bases: TGTGCCAGCAGTTTTGGTAGGATAAGGGTAGAGACCCAGTACTTC. The chain couples TRBV27 to TRBJ2-5; no clear D gene. V was shortened by 3 bases and J by 4 bases, with 15 bases between the two germline ends. The V gene's germline CDR1 is MNHEY and CDR2 SMNVEV (reference sequence). The CDR3 sequence is 15 residues long.

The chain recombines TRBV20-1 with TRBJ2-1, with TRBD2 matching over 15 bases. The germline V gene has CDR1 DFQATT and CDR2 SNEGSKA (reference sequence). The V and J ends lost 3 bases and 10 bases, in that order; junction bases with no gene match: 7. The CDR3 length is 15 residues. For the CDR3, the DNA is TGCAGTGCTAGTCGCGGACTAGCGGGGGGGCAGGAGCAGTTCTTC. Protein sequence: CSASRGLAGGQEQFF.

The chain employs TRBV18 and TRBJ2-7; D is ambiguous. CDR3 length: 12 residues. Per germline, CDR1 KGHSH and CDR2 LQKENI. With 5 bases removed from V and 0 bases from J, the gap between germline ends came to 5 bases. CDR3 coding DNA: TGTGCCAGCTCAACGGACTCCTACGAGCAGTACTTC. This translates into CASSTDSYEQYF.

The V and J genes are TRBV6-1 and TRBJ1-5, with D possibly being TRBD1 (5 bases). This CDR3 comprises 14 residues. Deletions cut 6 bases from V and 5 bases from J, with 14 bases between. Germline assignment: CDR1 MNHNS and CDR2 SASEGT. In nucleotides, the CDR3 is TGTGCCAGCAGCTACCGGGGCCTGCATCAGCCCCAGCATTTT. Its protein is CASSYRGLHQPQHF.

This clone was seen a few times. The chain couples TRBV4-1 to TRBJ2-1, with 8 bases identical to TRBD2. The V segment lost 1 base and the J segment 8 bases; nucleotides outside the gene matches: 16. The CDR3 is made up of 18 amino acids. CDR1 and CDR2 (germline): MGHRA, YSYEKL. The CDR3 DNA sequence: TGCGCCAGCAGCCAAGGCCATTTAGGGGCGGGGGGCTATGATGAGCAGTTCTTC. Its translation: CASSQGHLGAGGYDEQFF.

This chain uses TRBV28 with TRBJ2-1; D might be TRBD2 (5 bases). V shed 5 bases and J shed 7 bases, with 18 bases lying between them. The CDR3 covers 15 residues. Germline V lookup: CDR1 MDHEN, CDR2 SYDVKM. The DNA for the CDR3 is TGTGCCAGCAGTCTCCCAGTGACTACGGTAAATGAGCAGTTCTTC. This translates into CASSLPVTTVNEQFF. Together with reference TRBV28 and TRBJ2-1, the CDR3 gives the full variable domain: DVKVTQSSRYLVKRTGEKVFLECVQDMDHENMFWYRQDPGLGLRLIYFSYDVKMKEKGDIPEGYSVSREKKERFSLILESASTNQTSMYLCASSLPVTTVNEQFFGPGTRLTVL.

The CDR3 nucleotides read TGCGCCAGCAGCTTGACTGTAGACAGCGAAAAACTGTTTTTT. Translating it yields CASSLTVDSEKLFF. The chain recombines TRBV5-1 with TRBJ1-4, with D possibly TRBD1 on 5 matching bases. The V and J ends lost 1 base and 8 bases respectively, with 12 bases between them. The CDR3 covers 14 residues. Germline lookup yields CDR1 SGHRS and CDR2 YFSETQ.

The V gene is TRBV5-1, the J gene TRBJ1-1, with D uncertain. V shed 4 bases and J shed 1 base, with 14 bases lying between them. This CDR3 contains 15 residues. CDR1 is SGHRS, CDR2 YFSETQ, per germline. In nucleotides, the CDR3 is TGCGCCAGCAGCACGCTTGAGCGGACGAACACTGAAGCTTTCTTT. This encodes CASSTLERTNTEAFF. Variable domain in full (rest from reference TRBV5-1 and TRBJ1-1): KAGVTQTPRYLIKTRGQQVTLSCSPISGHRSVSWYQQTPGQGLQFLFEYFSETQRNKGNFPGRFSGRQFSNSRSEMNVSTLELGDSALYLCASSTLERTNTEAFFGQGTRLTVV.

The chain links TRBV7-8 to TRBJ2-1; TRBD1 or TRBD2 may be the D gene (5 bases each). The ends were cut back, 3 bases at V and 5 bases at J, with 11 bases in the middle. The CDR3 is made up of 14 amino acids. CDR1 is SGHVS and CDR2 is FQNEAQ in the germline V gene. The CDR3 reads CASSLQGAHNEQFF. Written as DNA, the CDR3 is TGTGCCAGCAGCTTGCAGGGAGCCCACAATGAGCAGTTCTTC.

CDR3 sequence reads: CASGPRVQFF. CDR3 nucleotide sequence: TGTGCCAGCGGACCTAGAGTGCAGTTCTTC. This chain uses TRBV7-9 with TRBJ2-1; D is uncertain. Germline V CDR1 and CDR2: SEHNR, FQNEAQ (reference sequence). The CDR3 is 10 amino acids. V was pared by 8 bases and J by 12 bases, with 11 bases between.

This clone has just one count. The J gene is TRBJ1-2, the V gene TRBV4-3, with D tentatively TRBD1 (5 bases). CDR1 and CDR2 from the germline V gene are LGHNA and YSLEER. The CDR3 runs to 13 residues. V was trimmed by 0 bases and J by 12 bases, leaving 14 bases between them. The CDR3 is CASSQERQYGDTF. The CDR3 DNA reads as TGCGCCAGCAGCCAAGAGAGACAGTACGGCGACACCTTC.

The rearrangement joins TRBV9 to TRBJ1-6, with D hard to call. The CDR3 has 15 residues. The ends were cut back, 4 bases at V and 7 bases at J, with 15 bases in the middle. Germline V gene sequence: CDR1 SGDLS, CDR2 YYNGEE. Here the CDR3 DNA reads TGTGCCAGCAGCTCCCGGGCCCAGAGGAATTCACCCCTCCACTTT. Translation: CASSSRAQRNSPLHF.

The CDR3 reads CASSPRGIQGQNQPQHF. The CDR3 DNA follows: TGTGCCAGCAGCCCTCGGGGGATCCAGGGGCAAAATCAGCCCCAGCATTTT. The chain couples TRBV27 to TRBJ1-5; a possible D gene is TRBD1 (6 bases). Trimming removed 6 bases at V and 4 bases at J, with 22 bases between. In germline, CDR1 is MNHEY, CDR2 SMNVEV (reference sequence). This CDR3 is built from 17 residues.

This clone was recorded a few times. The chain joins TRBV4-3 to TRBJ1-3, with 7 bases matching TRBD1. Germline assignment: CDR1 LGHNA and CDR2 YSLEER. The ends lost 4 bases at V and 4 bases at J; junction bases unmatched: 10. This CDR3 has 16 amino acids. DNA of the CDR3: TGCGCCAGCAGCCCCAGGACCGGGACAGAAGGAAACACCATATATTTT. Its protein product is CASSPRTGTEGNTIYF.

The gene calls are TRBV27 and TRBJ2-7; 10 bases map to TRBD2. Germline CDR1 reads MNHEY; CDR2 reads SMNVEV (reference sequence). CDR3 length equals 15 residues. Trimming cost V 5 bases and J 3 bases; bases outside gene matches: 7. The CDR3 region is CASSPRTSGFYEQYF. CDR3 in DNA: TGTGCCAGCAGTCCCCGGACTAGCGGATTCTACGAGCAGTACTTC.

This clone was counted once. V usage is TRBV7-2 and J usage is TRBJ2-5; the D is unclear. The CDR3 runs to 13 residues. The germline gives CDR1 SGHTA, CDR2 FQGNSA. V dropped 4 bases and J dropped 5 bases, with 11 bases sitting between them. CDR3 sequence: CASSSMAAETQYF. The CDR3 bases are TGTGCCAGCAGCTCCATGGCGGCGGAGACCCAGTACTTC. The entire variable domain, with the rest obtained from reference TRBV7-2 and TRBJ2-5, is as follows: GAGVSQSPSNKVTEKGKDVELRCDPISGHTALYWYRQSLGQGLEFLIYFQGNSAPDKSGLPSDRFSAERTGGSVSTLTIQRTQQEDSAVYLCASSSMAAETQYFGPGTRLLVL.

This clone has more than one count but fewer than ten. CDR3 DNA sequence: TGTGCCAGCTCCGGCCGAAACTACAATGAGCAGTTCTTC. Its translation is CASSGRNYNEQFF. The chain has TRBV6-5 and TRBJ2-1, with unresolved D. Trimming pared 8 bases from V and 3 bases from J, leaving 11 bases between. Germline V gene data show CDR1 as MNHEY and CDR2 as SVGAGI. The CDR3 has 13 residues.